These 21 T cell receptor beta chains originate from one sample sequenced in a study of T-cell reconstitution after alpha-beta-depleted transplantation in children. Preparing the TCRbeta library involved the use of unique molecular identifiers. TCRdb reprocessed the PCR reads with MiXCR, giving one entry per CDR3 protein. This table has roughly 280,000 distinct CDR3 sequences, roughly 11% appearing once. Sequencing was performed on peripheral blood, taken 180 days after TCRalphabeta/CD19-depleted stem cell transplant. Receptors were obtained from a male patient aged 2 to 10 who had a stem cell transplant for chronic granulomatous disease, so the T cells may come from the graft donor.

To note about this clonotype: Just one base apart from a much larger clone, this may be a read error. V and J are TRBV5-6 and TRBJ1-2; D is undetermined. This CDR3 has 14 residues. CDR1 SGHDT and CDR2 YYEEEE come from the germline V gene. The CDR3 loop is CASTGRGPSYGDTF. The CDR3 DNA follows: TGTGCCAGCACCGGCCGTGGACCGAGCTATGGCGACACCTTC. Complete variable domain (other parts from reference TRBV5-6 and TRBJ1-2): DAGVTQSPTHLIKTRGQQVTLRCSPKSGHDTVSWYQQALGQGPQFIFQYYEEEERQRGNFPDRFSGHQFPNYSSELNVNALLLGDSALYLCASTGRGPSYGDTFGSGTRLTVV.

This clonotype was seen many times. This chain uses TRBV7-2 with TRBJ2-2, with 8 bases identical to TRBD2. V gave up 5 bases and J gave up 0 bases; unmatched junction bases: 8. CDR3 length: 17 residues. Germline CDR1 is SGHTA and CDR2 is FQGNSA. The CDR3 DNA reads as TGTGCCAGCAGCCCCGGACTAGCTACCGCGAACACCGGGGAGCTGTTTTTT. Protein product: CASSPGLATANTGELFF.

This clonotype was observed at least ten times. The chain joins TRBV20-1 to TRBJ1-5, with D uncertain. CDR1 is DFQATT, CDR2 SNEGSKA, per germline (reference sequence). CDR3 length: 16 residues. Trimming removed 0 bases at V and 0 bases at J, with 12 bases between. The CDR3 DNA reads TGCAGTGCTAGAGACAAAACAGTTTATAGCAATCAGCCCCAGCATTTT. Its protein is CSARDKTVYSNQPQHF.

This clonotype was counted at least ten times. The V and J genes are TRBV7-2 and TRBJ2-1, with 10 nucleotides matching TRBD2. The germline V gene has CDR1 SGHTA and CDR2 FQGNSA. The ends lost 4 bases at V and 4 bases at J; junction bases unmatched: 7. The CDR3 loop spans 16 amino acids. In DNA form, the CDR3 reads TGTGCCAGCAGCTCCCGCCCTAGCGGGGGATACAATGAGCAGTTCTTC. Translated: CASSSRPSGGYNEQFF. The full variable domain, completed using reference TRBV7-2 and TRBJ2-1, is GAGVSQSPSNKVTEKGKDVELRCDPISGHTALYWYRQSLGQGLEFLIYFQGNSAPDKSGLPSDRFSAERTGGSVSTLTIQRTQQEDSAVYLCASSSRPSGGYNEQFFGPGTRLTVL.

This clonotype showed up many times. The chain links TRBV7-9 to TRBJ2-1; D gene unclear. V was clipped by 6 bases and J by 6 bases, with 6 bases between them. The length of the CDR3 is 11 residues. CDR1 is SEHNR and CDR2 is FQNEAQ in the germline V gene (reference sequence). DNA for the CDR3: TGTGCCAGCAGGATCGGCAATGAGCAGTTCTTC. This translates into CASRIGNEQFF.

This clonotype was counted many times. The rearrangement uses TRBV20-1 and TRBJ2-4; unclear D gene. This CDR3 has 17 amino acids. V dropped 3 bases and J dropped 0 bases, with 18 bases sitting between them. Germline V gives CDR1 DFQATT, CDR2 SNEGSKA (reference sequence). The CDR3 nucleotides read TGCAGTGCTAGGGGGTGGCAAGATGGAATAGCCAAAAACATTCAGTACTTC. This encodes CSARGWQDGIAKNIQYF.

This clonotype was seen many times. The chain joins TRBV5-6 to TRBJ2-3; D unresolved. Trimming shortened V by 4 bases and J by 6 bases, and 15 bases separated the two germline ends. Looked up from germline, CDR1 is SGHDT and CDR2 is YYEEEE. The CDR3 has 14 residues. DNA of the CDR3: TGTGCCAGCAGCACGACGACCCATTCCGATACGCAGTATTTT. This encodes CASSTTTHSDTQYF. Filled out from reference TRBV5-6 and TRBJ2-3, the complete variable domain reads DAGVTQSPTHLIKTRGQQVTLRCSPKSGHDTVSWYQQALGQGPQFIFQYYEEEERQRGNFPDRFSGHQFPNYSSELNVNALLLGDSALYLCASSTTTHSDTQYFGPGTRLTVL.

This clonotype was counted many times. The V call is TRBV29-1, the J call TRBJ2-2, with 10 bases aligning to TRBD1. Germline values: CDR1 SQVTM, CDR2 ANQGSEA. The CDR3 is made up of 15 amino acids. V was pared by 0 bases and J by 6 bases, with 4 bases of the junction left unmatched. The CDR3 spells CSVEDGQGGPGELFF. CDR3 DNA sequence: TGCAGCGTTGAAGACGGACAGGGGGGGCCCGGGGAGCTGTTTTTT.

This clonotype has ten or more counts. The CDR3 spells CSARGGTPYSNQPQHF. CDR3 nucleotides: TGCAGTGCTAGAGGGGGGACCCCTTATAGCAATCAGCCCCAGCATTTT. The rearrangement uses TRBV20-1 and TRBJ1-5, with a possible D match to TRBD1 (5 bases). Germline CDR1 DFQATT, CDR2 SNEGSKA (reference sequence). Trimming pared 1 base from V and 0 bases from J, leaving 13 bases between. This CDR3 is built from 16 residues.

In this sample, this clonotype turned up many times. This chain connects TRBV5-6 to TRBJ2-5; 8 bases map to TRBD1. The germline V gene encodes CDR1 SGHDT and CDR2 YYEEEE. Trimming took 0 bases from V and 4 from J; bases not matched to a gene: 11. CDR3 size: 17 residues. Here the CDR3 reads CASSLALSGGEGETQYF. The CDR3 bases are TGTGCCAGCAGCTTGGCCTTATCAGGGGGCGAAGGAGAGACCCAGTACTTC.

This clonotype showed up just a few times. V is TRBV7-7 and J is TRBJ2-2; 9 nucleotides agree with TRBD2. This CDR3 has 13 amino acids. The germline V gene encodes CDR1 SSHAT and CDR2 FNYEAQ (reference sequence). CDR3 in DNA: TGTGCTGTGGGACTAGCCCCCACCGGGGAGCTGTTTTTT. This encodes CAVGLAPTGELFF.

In its sample, this clonotype was seen many times. The J gene is TRBJ2-7, the V gene TRBV29-1; 9 bases are shared with TRBD1. V lost 1 base and J lost 2; bases outside the gene matches: 6. The germline gives CDR1 SQVTM, CDR2 ANQGSEA. The CDR3 is 15 residues long. In DNA, the CDR3 is TGCAGCGTTGAAGGAGAACAGGGGGCGCCCTACGAGCAGTACTTC. The encoded protein is CSVEGEQGAPYEQYF.

This clonotype was counted at least ten times. The rearrangement uses TRBV5-1 and TRBJ2-7; 8 nucleotides agree with TRBD2. Unmatched junction bases numbered 3, after V lost 0 bases and J lost 1 base. The CDR3 loop spans 15 amino acids. Germline assignment: CDR1 SGHRS and CDR2 YFSETQ. The CDR3 bases are TGCGCCAGCAGCTTGGCGGGAGGGACATCCTACGAGCAGTACTTC. Its translation is CASSLAGGTSYEQYF.

To note about this clonotype: This may be a read error: a much more frequent sequence differs by one nucleotide. The gene calls are TRBV7-8 and TRBJ2-5; D is perhaps TRBD1 or TRBD2 (6 bases each). The CDR3 spans 15 residues. Germline V gene data show CDR1 as SGHVS and CDR2 as FQNEAQ. CDR3 residues: CACSKRRQGSGAQYF. The CDR3 DNA reads as TGTGCCTGCAGCAAAAGGAGGCAGGGGTCGGGGGCCCAGTACTTC.

The table lists this clonotype with many counts. The chain combines TRBV20-1 with TRBJ2-7, with 11 bases aligning to TRBD2. The germline CDR1 and CDR2 sequences are DFQATT and SNEGSKA (reference sequence). The ends lost 7 bases at V and 1 base at J; junction bases unmatched: 9. This CDR3 region has 15 residues. The CDR3 reads CSVLPGTSGSYEQYF. As DNA, the CDR3 is TGCAGTGTTCTCCCCGGGACTAGCGGATCCTACGAGCAGTACTTC.

As regards this clonotype: This clone may be a read error of a much larger clone one base away. The CDR3 nucleotides read TGTGCCAGCCGCACTAGCGGACAAGAGACCCAGTACTTC. It is translated as CASRTSGQETQYF. J is TRBJ2-5 and V is TRBV19, with 8 bases that match TRBD2. Germline trimming cut 9 bases from V and 2 bases from J; bases unmatched to any gene: 5. Per germline, CDR1 LNHDA and CDR2 SQIVND (reference sequence). The CDR3 is made up of 13 amino acids. Full variable domain (missing parts from reference TRBV19 and TRBJ2-5): DGGITQSPKYLFRKEGQNVTLSCEQNLNHDAMYWYRQDPGQGLRLIYYSQIVNDFQKGDIAEGYSVSREKKESFPLTVTSAQKNPTAFYLCASRTSGQETQYFGPGTRLLVL.

This clonotype was recorded at least ten times. The V gene is TRBV11-2, the J gene TRBJ2-5, with 7 bases identical to TRBD2. J gave up 6 bases and V 1 base, and 11 bases lay outside the gene matches. CDR1 SGHAT and CDR2 FQNNGV come from the germline V gene. There are 16 residues in the CDR3. CDR3 in DNA: TGTGCCAGCAGCTTAGTTGTGGGAGGGTTCGGAAAGACCCAGTACTTC. Its translation is CASSLVVGGFGKTQYF. Supplemented by reference TRBV11-2 and TRBJ2-5, the full variable domain reads EAGVAQSPRYKIIEKRQSVAFWCNPISGHATLYWYQQILGQGPKLLIQFQNNGVVDDSQLPKDRFSAERLKGVDSTLKIQPAKLEDSAVYLCASSLVVGGFGKTQYFGPGTRLLVL.

The rearrangement links TRBV5-6 to TRBJ2-5; 7 bases are shared with TRBD2. There are 16 residues in the CDR3. Trimming removed 0 bases from V and 1 base from J; junction bases left unmatched: 6. Germline V gives CDR1 SGHDT, CDR2 YYEEEE. This CDR3 is CASSLDGLDPQETQYF. Written as DNA, the CDR3 is TGTGCCAGCAGCTTGGACGGACTAGATCCCCAAGAGACCCAGTACTTC.

The chain employs TRBV12-3 or TRBV12-4 and TRBJ2-1, with 12 nucleotides matching TRBD2. CDR3 length equals 16 residues. The V segment lost 0 bases and the J segment 7 bases; nucleotides outside the gene matches: 4. CDR3 sequence: CASSLALAGGFNEQFF. As DNA, the CDR3 is TGTGCCAGCAGTTTAGCACTAGCGGGAGGTTTTAATGAGCAGTTCTTC.

This clonotype was observed at least ten times. This rearrangement joins TRBV5-1 to TRBJ2-6; TRBD2 aligns across 12 bases. The CDR3 has 18 amino acids. After removal of 7 bases from V and 0 bases from J, the junction contained 8 bases not matched to a gene. CDR1 is SGHRS, CDR2 YFSETQ, per germline. CDR3 DNA: TGCGCCAGCGGCATACTAGCGGGGGGTAGCTCTGGGGCCAACGTCCTGACTTTC. Its protein product is CASGILAGGSSGANVLTF.

In this sample, this clonotype turned up many times. The genes are TRBV9 and TRBJ2-2; the D gene is possibly TRBD2 (6 bases). V was shortened by 2 bases and J by 1 base, with 12 bases between the two germline ends. This CDR3 has 16 residues. Germline V gives CDR1 SGDLS, CDR2 YYNGEE. CDR3 sequence: CASSVGLALNTGELFF. CDR3 coding DNA: TGTGCCAGCAGCGTCGGGCTAGCGCTGAACACCGGGGAGCTGTTTTTT.